The rows below give T cell receptor beta chains drawn from one sample of a study of T cell responses to AZD1222 COVID-19 vaccine. Repertoires were generated with immunoSEQ multiplex PCR, while TCRdb's copy carries only in-frame clones and drops some. The sample shows some 120,000 clones, approximately 83% of them seen only once. The sequencing used peripheral blood, collected on day 0 of AZD1222 vaccination. The receptors derive from an adult in good health. Both conserved end residues are part of each CDR3. Only some rows state a clone size, as once, few, many or a class for expanded clones.

CDR3	V	J	size
CASSERQGTNTEAFF	TRBV19	TRBJ1-1	-
CASSYSAGSNYGYTF	TRBV6-2/TRBV6-3	TRBJ1-2	-
CASSLVRRNNSPLHF	TRBV11-2	TRBJ1-6	-
CASSLQGFSYNEQFF	TRBV11-3	TRBJ2-1	-
CASSLIKGQTYEQYF	TRBV7-3	TRBJ2-7	-
CASYISNTGELFF	TRBV28	TRBJ2-2	-
CSASSDSNYGYTF	TRBV20-1	TRBJ1-2	-
CASSPGLAGGELFF	TRBV5-1	TRBJ2-2	-
CASSVVQGGYTF	TRBV9	TRBJ1-2	once
CASSLIPLSSYNEQFF	TRBV11-3	TRBJ2-1	-
CASSVLENTEAFF	TRBV11-3	TRBJ1-1	-
CASSEGGTRTDTQYF	TRBV9	TRBJ2-3	-
CASSLGPGGQYGYTF	TRBV11-2	TRBJ1-2	-
CASSYQGRRDTEAFF	TRBV27	TRBJ1-1	few
CASSFGQGRADTQYF	TRBV11-3	TRBJ2-3	once
CAISGGGTYEQYF	TRBV10-3	TRBJ2-7	-
CASSEGSGDGSPLHF	TRBV2	TRBJ1-6	-
CASSSRDSSRSGANVLTF	TRBV7-3	TRBJ2-6	-
CASSQDLGGPYGYTF	TRBV3-1/TRBV3-2	TRBJ1-2	-
CASSLTLLQGANEKLFF	TRBV5-4	TRBJ1-4	-
CSVQHASGPSEQYF	TRBV29-1	TRBJ2-7	once
CASSLGRDPNEQFF	TRBV7-2	TRBJ2-1	-
CASRQQGSSYEQYF	TRBV19	TRBJ2-7	-
CASRLGTTQYF	TRBV11-1	TRBJ2-3	-
CASSLYDRPTDTQYF	TRBV11-1	TRBJ2-3	-
CASSEGRGQGTGELFF	TRBV2	TRBJ2-2	-
CASSPRQGDGYTF	TRBV19	TRBJ1-2	-
CASSYSGTSGMWEQFF	TRBV6-5	TRBJ2-1	-
CASSEMFRVNGYTF	TRBV6-1	TRBJ1-2	-
CASSTGIYEQYF	TRBV27	TRBJ2-7	-
CASSLEGVSGYTF	TRBV11-3	TRBJ1-2	-
CASTKGQTSFRYTF	TRBV3-1/TRBV3-2	TRBJ1-2	-
CASSLEWDEQYF	TRBV5-1	TRBJ2-7	-
CASTGSQDSYEQYF	TRBV13	TRBJ2-7	-
CASSEVIKQFF	TRBV6-1	TRBJ2-1	once
CASSLLRFDPGGGNSPLHF	TRBV6-6	TRBJ1-6	once
CASSSRVLSYEQYF	TRBV11-2	TRBJ2-7	-
CATSETGTSGSNTQYF	TRBV24-1	TRBJ2-3	-
CASGEQGSTEAFF	TRBV12-5	TRBJ1-1	-
CASSLWQLNYGYTF	TRBV5-4	TRBJ1-2	-
CASSQEFFSGNTIYF	TRBV4-1	TRBJ1-3	-
CASSPLGGGGNSPLHF	TRBV5-4	TRBJ1-6	-
CASSLMGQEQFF	TRBV7-3	TRBJ2-1	-
CASSPDRNTIYF	TRBV18	TRBJ1-3	-
CASSFPKGIAQGVPQHF	TRBV7-2	TRBJ1-5	-
CASSIGAGSEAFF	TRBV19	TRBJ1-1	-
CASSLSSSADAYEQYF	TRBV7-9	TRBJ2-7	-
CAWSRQGYEQYF	TRBV30	TRBJ2-7	-
CASSPPFETQYF	TRBV4-1	TRBJ2-5	-
CASSYRDRLPEAFF	TRBV5-6	TRBJ1-1	once
CASSWWDRTYGYTF	TRBV19	TRBJ1-2	-
CASFETGSTDTQYF	TRBV27	TRBJ2-3	-
CSVAPRNNYGYTF	TRBV29-1	TRBJ1-2	-